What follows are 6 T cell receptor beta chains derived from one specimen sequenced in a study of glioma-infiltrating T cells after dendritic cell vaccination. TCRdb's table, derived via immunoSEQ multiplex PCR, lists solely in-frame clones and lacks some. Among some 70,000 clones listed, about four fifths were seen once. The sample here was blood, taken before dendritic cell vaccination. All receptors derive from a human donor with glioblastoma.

This CDR3 reads CASSTGVVTEAFF. The CDR3 DNA sequence: TGTGCCAGCAGTACAGGGGTGGTGACTGAAGCTTTCTTT. V usage is TRBV27 and J usage is TRBJ1-1, with 7 bases that match TRBD1. CDR3 length: 13 residues. CDR1 and CDR2 (germline): MNHEY, SMNVEV (reference sequence). The trim removed 5 bases at V and 5 bases at J, leaving 5 bases unmatched.

CDR3 region: CASSPANRSYEQYF. CDR3 coding DNA: TGTGCCAGCTCACCGGCAAACAGGTCCTACGAGCAGTACTTC. V is TRBV18 and J is TRBJ2-7, with D possibly TRBD1 on 5 matching bases. The CDR3 covers 14 residues. Looked up from germline, CDR1 is KGHSH and CDR2 is LQKENI. Between the trimmed V and J ends, which lost 3 bases and 1 base, there was a span of 10 bases.

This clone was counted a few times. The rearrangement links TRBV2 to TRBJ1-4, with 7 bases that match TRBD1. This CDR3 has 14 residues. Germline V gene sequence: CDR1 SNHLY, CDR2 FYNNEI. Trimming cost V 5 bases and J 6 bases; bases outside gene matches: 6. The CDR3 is CASSPGTDYEKLFF. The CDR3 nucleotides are TGTGCCAGCAGTCCCGGGACAGACTATGAAAAACTGTTTTTT.

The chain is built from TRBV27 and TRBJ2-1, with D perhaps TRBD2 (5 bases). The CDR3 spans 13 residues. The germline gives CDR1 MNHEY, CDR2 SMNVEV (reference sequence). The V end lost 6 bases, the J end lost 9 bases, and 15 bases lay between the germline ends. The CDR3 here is CASSRRNPTEQFF. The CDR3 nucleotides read TGTGCCAGCAGCCGGAGGAACCCCACTGAGCAGTTCTTC.

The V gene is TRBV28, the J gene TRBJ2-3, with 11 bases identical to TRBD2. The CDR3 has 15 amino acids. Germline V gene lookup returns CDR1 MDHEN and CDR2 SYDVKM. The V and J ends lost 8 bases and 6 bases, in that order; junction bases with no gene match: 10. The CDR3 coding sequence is TGTGCCAGCTGGAGCCGTAGCGGGGGGGCGGATACGCAGTATTTT. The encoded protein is CASWSRSGGADTQYF.

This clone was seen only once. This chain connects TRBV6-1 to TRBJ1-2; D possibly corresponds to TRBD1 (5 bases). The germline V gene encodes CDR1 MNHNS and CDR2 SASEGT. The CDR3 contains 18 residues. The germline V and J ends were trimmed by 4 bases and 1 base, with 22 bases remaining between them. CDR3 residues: CASSVGPGVENLNYGYTF. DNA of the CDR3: TGTGCCAGCAGTGTGGGGCCGGGGGTCGAGAATCTTAACTATGGCTACACCTTC.